This T cell receptor beta chain was identified in a study of memory CD4+ T cells and cytomegalovirus serostatus. CDR1 and CDR2 (germline): MNHEY, SMNVEV (reference sequence). This CDR3 has 15 residues. V gave up 2 bases and J gave up 2 bases; unmatched junction bases: 0. As processed by the authors: After removing out-of-frame reads, around 2.2 million distinct TCRbeta sequences remained. This table comes from immunoSEQ multiplex PCR, and its TCRdb copy is limited to in-frame clones, with some not included. The V and J calls and clone size come from that table; D and trimming were worked out from the DNA. The table lists approximately 60,000 clones, about 81% of them singletons, with around 1.1% in the top ten. Single viable CD3+CD4+CD8-CD45RO+ cells were sorted as the memory CD4+ T cells.

This TCR derives from an adult in good health and CMV-seronegative. Sequencing input: memory CD4+ T cells from blood. This chain uses TRBV27 with TRBJ1-5; 10 bases map to TRBD1. The CDR3 region has the DNA TGTGCCAGCAGTTTAGGGACAGGGGGCAATCAGCCCCAGCATTTT. This codes for CASSLGTGGNQPQHF.